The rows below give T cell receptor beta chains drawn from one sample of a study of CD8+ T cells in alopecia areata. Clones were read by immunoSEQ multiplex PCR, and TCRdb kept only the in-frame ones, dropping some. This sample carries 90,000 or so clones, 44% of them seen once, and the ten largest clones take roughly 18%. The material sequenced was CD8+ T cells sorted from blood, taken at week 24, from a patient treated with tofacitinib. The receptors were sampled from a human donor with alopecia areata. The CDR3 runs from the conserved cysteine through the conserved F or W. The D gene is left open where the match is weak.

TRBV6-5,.,CASSYSRSSYNEQFF
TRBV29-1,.,CSVELPAREQYF
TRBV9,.,CASSDRDSQETQYF
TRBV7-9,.,CASSRISRNTEAFF
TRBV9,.,CASSVKAGDYTDTQYF
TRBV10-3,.,CATASQADTQYF
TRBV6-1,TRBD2,CASSESRGEGGELFF
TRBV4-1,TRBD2,CASSRGTSGYRDF
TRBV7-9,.,CASSLGDGYYEQYF
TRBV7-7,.,CASSLEMGETQYF
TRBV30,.,CAWRRAFF
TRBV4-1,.,CASSLEVVAQPQHF
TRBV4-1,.,CASSPIGLRQETQYF
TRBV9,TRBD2,CASSVGSGSYEQYF
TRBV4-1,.,CASSQEGGAAPYEQYF
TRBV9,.,CASSSQTRRETQYF
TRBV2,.,CASSVLAEISYEQYF
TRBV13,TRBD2,CARSDTSATYEQYF
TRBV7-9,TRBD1,CASSFGTGNYGYTF
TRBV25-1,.,CASSGGYEQYF
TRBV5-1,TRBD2,CASSSSGSSYEQYF
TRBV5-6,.,CASSLVQPSYEQYF